This TCR beta chain stems from a study of T cell responses to AZD1222 COVID-19 vaccine. Whole-study findings and limits: Spike was spanned by vaccine-associated CD4 TCRs, with dominance at 160-218 and 743-854. Sampling that yielded the repertoires occurred only after the peak T cell response.

In this sample, this clone turned up once. Its antigen is currently unknown. Libraries were prepared by immunoSEQ multiplex PCR; TCRdb keeps only in-frame clonotypes and omits some of them. The table has about 120,000 clones, approximately 86% seen once. CDR3 length: 15 residues. In germline, CDR1 is SGHTA, CDR2 FQGNSA. After removal of 5 bases from V and 2 bases from J, the junction contained 6 bases not matched to a gene. The source was peripheral blood, collected 28 days after the second AZD1222 dose. This receptor was obtained from an adult who received the AZD1222 COVID-19 vaccine. The chain joins TRBV7-2 to TRBJ2-1; 7 bases are shared with TRBD1. The CDR3 DNA follows: TGTGCCAGCAGCCCCCGACAGGGAACCTACAATGAGCAGTTCTTC. This gives the protein CASSPRQGTYNEQFF.